Sequencing of this TCR beta chain was carried out in a study of T cells of healthy individuals. Trimming shortened V by 3 bases and J by 2 bases, and 17 bases separated the two germline ends. The CDR3 covers 17 residues. Germline CDR1 reads SGHRS; CDR2 reads YFSETQ. TCRdb passed the 5' RACE reads through MiXCR, listing each CDR3 protein once. The data contain 40,000 to 65,000 distinct CDR3 sequences, under 15% of them singletons. The origin of this receptor is a human donor in good health. V and J are TRBV5-1 and TRBJ1-4; the D is unclear. CDR3 sequence (DNA): TGCGCCAGCAGCTCCGCTTATTCGGTCTCCACTAATGAAAAACTGTTTTTT. It codes for CASSSAYSVSTNEKLFF. Drawing the rest from reference TRBV5-1 and TRBJ1-4, the complete variable domain is KAGVTQTPRYLIKTRGQQVTLSCSPISGHRSVSWYQQTPGQGLQFLFEYFSETQRNKGNFPGRFSGRQFSNSRSEMNVSTLELGDSALYLCASSSAYSVSTNEKLFFGSGTQLSVL.